Following are 9 T cell receptor beta chains from one sample sequenced in a study of resident and recirculating memory T cells in vitiligo. TCRdb's copy holds only in-frame clones and misses some; the assay was immunoSEQ multiplex PCR. The sample shows more than 70,000 clones, about 91% of them seen only once. The sample was blood. These receptors were taken from a male donor with vitiligo.

CDR3 nucleotide sequence: TGTGCCAGCAGCCTGAGCTCCTACGAGCAGTACTTC. This codes for CASSLSSYEQYF. The chain combines TRBV7-2 with TRBJ2-7; D is unclear. V was clipped by 5 bases and J by 0 bases, with 5 bases between them. The CDR3 has 12 residues. CDR1 is SGHTA, CDR2 FQGNSA, per germline.

On this clone itself: One end of the junction fails to match germline, which may point to a read error. The chain is built from TRBV25-1 and TRBJ1-4; tentative D call: TRBD1 (6 bases). This CDR3 comprises 12 residues. CDR1 is MGHDK, CDR2 SYGVNS, per germline. CDR3 loop: CVSDRFSEKLFF. The DNA of the CDR3 is TGTGTCAGCGACAGGTTCTCTGAAAAACTGTTTTTT.

This clone showed up just once. The chain joins TRBV28 to TRBJ1-1; TRBD1 is a possible D gene (5 bases). V lost 4 bases and J 4 bases, leaving 7 bases between the germline ends. Germline V gives CDR1 MDHEN, CDR2 SYDVKM. CDR3 length equals 12 residues. In DNA, the CDR3 is TGTGCCAGCAGTTCAAGGGGCACTGAAGCTTTCTTT. It is translated as CASSSRGTEAFF.

CDR3 DNA: TGCGCCAGCAGCTTTGGGCTGGCGCGTCAGGGGCCGAACACCGGGGAGCTGTTTTTT. Translated, it gives CASSFGLARQGPNTGELFF. V and J are TRBV5-1 and TRBJ2-2; TRBD1 is a possible D gene (6 bases). V was clipped by 2 bases and J by 0 bases, with 20 bases between them. Per germline, CDR1 SGHRS and CDR2 YFSETQ. CDR3 size: 19 residues.

The V call is TRBV13, the J call TRBJ2-3; D possibly corresponds to TRBD1 (6 bases). V dropped 4 bases and J dropped 4 bases, with 21 bases sitting between them. Looked up from germline, CDR1 is PRHDT and CDR2 is FYEKMQ (reference sequence). The CDR3 spans 17 residues. CDR3 protein: CASSYRSGVGLADTQYF. For the CDR3, the DNA is TGTGCCAGCAGCTATAGGTCAGGGGTGGGGCTCGCAGATACGCAGTATTTT. The entire variable domain, with the rest obtained from reference TRBV13 and TRBJ2-3, is as follows: AAGVIQSPRHLIKEKRETATLKCYPIPRHDTVYWYQQGPGQDPQFLISFYEKMQSDKGSIPDRFSAQQFSDYHSELNMSSLELGDSALYFCASSYRSGVGLADTQYFGPGTRLTVL.

This clone was counted between two and nine times. The chain couples TRBV5-5 to TRBJ1-5; D possibly corresponds to TRBD1 (5 bases). There are 13 residues in the CDR3. Trimming shortened V by 3 bases and J by 7 bases, and 11 bases separated the two germline ends. The germline gives CDR1 SGHKS, CDR2 YYEKEE (reference sequence). The CDR3 DNA sequence: TGTGCCAGCAGCTCGCAGGGTGGCCAGCCCCAGCATTTT. This sequence encodes CASSSQGGQPQHF.

The chain recombines TRBV7-9 with TRBJ2-7; D not certain. Looked up from germline, CDR1 is SEHNR and CDR2 is FQNEAQ (reference sequence). Trimming took off 5 bases at V and 0 bases at J, with 8 bases between the two ends. This CDR3 contains 13 residues. DNA for the CDR3: TGTGCCAGCAGCGTACCCAGCTCCTACGAGCAGTACTTC. Translated, it gives CASSVPSSYEQYF.

The chain links TRBV5-4 to TRBJ2-5; D is ambiguous. V was shortened by 5 bases and J by 1 base, with 6 bases between the two germline ends. The V gene's germline CDR1 is SGHNT and CDR2 YYREEE (reference sequence). The CDR3 consists of 12 residues. CDR3 sequence reads: CASSLGQETQYF. The DNA for the CDR3 is TGTGCCAGCAGTCTAGGCCAAGAGACCCAGTACTTC.

The rearrangement uses TRBV18 and TRBJ2-7; 10 bases map to TRBD2. V was clipped by 4 bases and J by 3 bases; unmatched bases: 6. This CDR3 comprises 15 residues. Germline CDR1 and CDR2: KGHSH and LQKENI. The CDR3 is CASSHGTSENYEQYF. The CDR3 coding sequence is TGTGCCAGCTCACATGGGACTAGCGAGAACTACGAGCAGTACTTC.